This TCR beta chain comes out of a study of OX40 agonist ivuxolimab in advanced cancers. Patients with a history of autoimmune disease or on systemic immunosuppression were excluded. The sampling schedule covered blood at baseline, cycle 4 day 1, and cycle 7 day 1. This CDR3 contains 16 residues. Germline CDR1 is LGHNA and CDR2 is YNFKEQ. With 3 bases removed from V and 3 bases from J, the gap between germline ends came to 17 bases. Findings and limits, study-wide: Clones of CD4+ and CD8+ blood T cells grew by week 6 at doses of 0.1 to 3.0 mg/kg. Expanded peripheral T cells had an undetermined antigen specificity.

Method: immunoSEQ multiplex PCR; TCRdb's copy keeps in-frame clones and lacks some. The table includes some 64,000 clones, nearly 90% detected once. In regard to this clone: Its antigen is not known.

The starting material was CD4+ or CD8+ T cells sorted from blood, obtained in a trial of the OX40 agonist ivuxolimab. V and J are TRBV4-2 and TRBJ1-2; a possible D gene is TRBD1 (6 bases). This TCR was sampled from an adult with an advanced solid tumor such as melanoma, head and neck, liver or kidney cancer. For the CDR3, the DNA is TGTGCCAGCAGCCAGAGGGACGGGGGCGAAGACTATGGCTACACCTTC. Its protein is CASSQRDGGEDYGYTF.